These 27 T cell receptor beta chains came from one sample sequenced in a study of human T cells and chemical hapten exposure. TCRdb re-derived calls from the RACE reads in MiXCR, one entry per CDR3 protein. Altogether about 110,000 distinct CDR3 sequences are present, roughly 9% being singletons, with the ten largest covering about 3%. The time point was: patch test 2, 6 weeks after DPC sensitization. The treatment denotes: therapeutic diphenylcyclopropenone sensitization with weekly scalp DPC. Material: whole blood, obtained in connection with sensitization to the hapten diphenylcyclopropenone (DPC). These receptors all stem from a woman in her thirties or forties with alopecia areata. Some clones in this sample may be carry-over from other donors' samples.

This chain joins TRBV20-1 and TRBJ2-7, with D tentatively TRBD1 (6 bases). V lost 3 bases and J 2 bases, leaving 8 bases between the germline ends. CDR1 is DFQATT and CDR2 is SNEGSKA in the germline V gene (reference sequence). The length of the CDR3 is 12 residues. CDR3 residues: CSASYRAYEQYF. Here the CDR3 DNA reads TGCAGTGCTAGTTACAGGGCCTACGAGCAGTACTTC.

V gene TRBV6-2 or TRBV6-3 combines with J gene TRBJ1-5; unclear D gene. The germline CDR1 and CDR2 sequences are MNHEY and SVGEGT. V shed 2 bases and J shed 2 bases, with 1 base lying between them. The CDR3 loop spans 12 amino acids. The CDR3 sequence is CASSYGNQPQHF. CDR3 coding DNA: TGTGCCAGCAGTTACGGCAATCAGCCCCAGCATTTT.

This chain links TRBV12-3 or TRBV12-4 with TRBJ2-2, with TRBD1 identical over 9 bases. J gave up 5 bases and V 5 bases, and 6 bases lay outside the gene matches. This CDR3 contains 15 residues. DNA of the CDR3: TGTGCCAGCAGTAAACAGGGGGCGGCGACCGGGGAGCTGTTTTTT. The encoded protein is CASSKQGAATGELFF.

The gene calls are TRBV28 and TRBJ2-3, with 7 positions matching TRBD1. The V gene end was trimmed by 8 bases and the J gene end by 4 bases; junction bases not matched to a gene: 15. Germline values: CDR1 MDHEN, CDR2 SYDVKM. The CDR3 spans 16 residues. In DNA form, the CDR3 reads TGTGCCAGCCTAGACAGGGACCTATTCCTCGCAGATACGCAGTATTTT. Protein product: CASLDRDLFLADTQYF.

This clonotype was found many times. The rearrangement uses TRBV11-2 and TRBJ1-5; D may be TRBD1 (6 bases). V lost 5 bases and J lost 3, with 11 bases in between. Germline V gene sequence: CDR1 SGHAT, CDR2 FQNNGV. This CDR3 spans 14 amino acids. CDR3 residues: CASSLQGINQPQHF. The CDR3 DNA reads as TGTGCCAGCAGCCTGCAGGGGATCAATCAGCCCCAGCATTTT.

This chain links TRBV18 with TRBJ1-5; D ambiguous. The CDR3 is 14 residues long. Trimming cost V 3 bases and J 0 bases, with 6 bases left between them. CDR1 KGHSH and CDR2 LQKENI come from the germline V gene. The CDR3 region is CASSPELSNQPQHF. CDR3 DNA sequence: TGTGCCAGCTCACCCGAACTTAGCAATCAGCCCCAGCATTTT. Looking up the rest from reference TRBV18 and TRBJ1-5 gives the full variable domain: NAGVMQNPRHLVRRRGQEARLRCSPMKGHSHVYWYRQLPEEGLKFMVYLQKENIIDESGMPKERFSAEFPKEGPSILRIQQVVRGDSAAYFCASSPELSNQPQHFGDGTRLSIL.

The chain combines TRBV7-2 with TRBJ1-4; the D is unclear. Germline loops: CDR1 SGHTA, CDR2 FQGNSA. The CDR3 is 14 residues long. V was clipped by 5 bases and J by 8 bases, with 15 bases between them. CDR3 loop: CASSRNGVGEKLFF. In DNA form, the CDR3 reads TGTGCCAGCAGCCGGAACGGGGTGGGGGAAAAACTGTTTTTT.

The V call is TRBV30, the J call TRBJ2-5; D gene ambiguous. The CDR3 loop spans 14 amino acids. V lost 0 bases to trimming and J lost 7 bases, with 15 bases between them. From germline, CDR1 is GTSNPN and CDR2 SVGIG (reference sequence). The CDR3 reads CAWSVRPSVGTQYF. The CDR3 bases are TGTGCCTGGAGTGTACGACCCTCCGTTGGGACCCAGTACTTC.

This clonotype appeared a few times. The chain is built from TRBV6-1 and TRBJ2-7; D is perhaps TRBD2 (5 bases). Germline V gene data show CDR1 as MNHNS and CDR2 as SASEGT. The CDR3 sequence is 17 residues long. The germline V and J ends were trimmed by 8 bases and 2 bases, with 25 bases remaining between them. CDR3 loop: CASSRGLLSGSAYEQYF. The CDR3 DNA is TGTGCCAGCTCGAGAGGGTTACTTTCGGGGTCTGCCTACGAGCAGTACTTC.

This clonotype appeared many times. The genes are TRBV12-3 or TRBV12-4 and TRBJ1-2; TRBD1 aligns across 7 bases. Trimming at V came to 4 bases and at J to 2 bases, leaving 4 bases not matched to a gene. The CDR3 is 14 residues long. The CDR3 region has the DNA TGTGCCAGCAGTTCGGGACAGATGAACTATGGCTACACCTTC. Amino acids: CASSSGQMNYGYTF.

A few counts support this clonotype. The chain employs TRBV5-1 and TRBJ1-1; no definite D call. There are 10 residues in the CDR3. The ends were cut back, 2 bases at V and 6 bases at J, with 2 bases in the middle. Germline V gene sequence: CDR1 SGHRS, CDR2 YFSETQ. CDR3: CASSFPEAFF. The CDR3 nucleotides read TGCGCCAGCAGCTTCCCTGAAGCTTTCTTT.

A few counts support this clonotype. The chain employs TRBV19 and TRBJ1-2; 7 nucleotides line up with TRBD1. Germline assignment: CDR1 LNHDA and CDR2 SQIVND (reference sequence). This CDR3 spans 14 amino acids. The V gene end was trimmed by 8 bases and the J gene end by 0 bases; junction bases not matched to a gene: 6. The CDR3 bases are TGTGCCAGTGGATTACAGGGGCCTAACTATGGCTACACCTTC. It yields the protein CASGLQGPNYGYTF.

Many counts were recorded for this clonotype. The CDR3 spells CASSYGGGYTF. The CDR3 coding sequence is TGTGCCAGCAGCTACGGGGGCGGCTACACCTTC. The chain is built from TRBV7-9 and TRBJ1-2; perhaps TRBD1 as D (6 bases). The CDR3 runs 11 residues. Germline CDR1 SEHNR, CDR2 FQNEAQ (reference sequence). The V gene lost 4 bases and the J gene lost 8 bases, with 8 bases spanning the gap.

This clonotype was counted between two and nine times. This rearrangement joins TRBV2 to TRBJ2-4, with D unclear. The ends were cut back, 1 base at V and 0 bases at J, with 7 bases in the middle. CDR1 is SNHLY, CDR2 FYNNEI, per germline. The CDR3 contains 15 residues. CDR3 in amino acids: CASSEDQLAKNIQYF. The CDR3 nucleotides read TGTGCCAGCAGTGAAGACCAGCTAGCCAAAAACATTCAGTACTTC.

The CDR3 sequence: CASSLRQTPNTEAFF. DNA for the CDR3: TGTGCCAGCAGCTTACGACAGACACCGAACACTGAAGCTTTCTTT. The chain is built from TRBV11-1 and TRBJ1-1, with D tentatively TRBD1 (5 bases). Germline CDR1 is SGHAT and CDR2 is FQDESV (reference sequence). V was shortened by 2 bases and J by 1 base, with 11 bases between the two germline ends. The CDR3 covers 15 residues.

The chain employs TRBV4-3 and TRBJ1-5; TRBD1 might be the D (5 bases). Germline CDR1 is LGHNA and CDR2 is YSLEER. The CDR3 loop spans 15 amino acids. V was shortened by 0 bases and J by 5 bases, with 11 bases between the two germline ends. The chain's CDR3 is CASSQDFTGYQPQHF. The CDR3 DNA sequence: TGCGCCAGCAGCCAAGATTTTACAGGTTATCAGCCCCAGCATTTT.

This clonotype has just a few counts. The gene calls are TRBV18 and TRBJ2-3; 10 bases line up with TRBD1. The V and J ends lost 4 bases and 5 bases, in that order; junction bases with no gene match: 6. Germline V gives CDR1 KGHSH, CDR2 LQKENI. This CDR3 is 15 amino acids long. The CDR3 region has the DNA TGTGCCAGCTCACGTGGGACAGGGGTACGAGATACGCAGTATTTT. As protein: CASSRGTGVRDTQYF.

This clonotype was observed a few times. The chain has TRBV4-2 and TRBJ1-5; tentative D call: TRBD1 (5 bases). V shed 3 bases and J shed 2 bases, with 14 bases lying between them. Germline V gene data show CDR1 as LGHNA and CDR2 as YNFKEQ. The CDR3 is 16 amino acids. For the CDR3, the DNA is TGTGCCAGCAGCCACGATGGGAGGGGTGGCAATCAGCCCCAGCATTTT. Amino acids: CASSHDGRGGNQPQHF.

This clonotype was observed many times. The CDR3 protein is CASGLVGASGELFF. CDR3 bases: TGTGCTAGTGGTTTGGTAGGGGCCTCCGGGGAGCTGTTTTTT. The V gene is TRBV12-5, the J gene TRBJ2-2; maybe TRBD1 (5 bases). The CDR3 is 14 residues long. Trimming pared 0 bases from V and 6 bases from J, leaving 8 bases between. The germline V gene has CDR1 LGHNT and CDR2 FRNRAP.

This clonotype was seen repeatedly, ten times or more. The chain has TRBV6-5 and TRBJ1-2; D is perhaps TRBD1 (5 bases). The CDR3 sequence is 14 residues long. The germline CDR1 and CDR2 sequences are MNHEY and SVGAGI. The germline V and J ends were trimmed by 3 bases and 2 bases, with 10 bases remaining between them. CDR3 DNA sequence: TGTGCCAGCAGTTATAGGGGCAGGAACTATGGCTACACCTTC. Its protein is CASSYRGRNYGYTF.

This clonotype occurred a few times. CDR3 protein: CASRGELMNTEAFF. Here the CDR3 DNA reads TGTGCCAGCAGAGGCGAGCTCATGAACACTGAAGCTTTCTTT. The chain carries TRBV6-6 and TRBJ1-1, with D unresolved. The CDR3 runs 14 residues. Per germline, CDR1 MNHNY and CDR2 SVGAGI (reference sequence). V was pared by 6 bases and J by 0 bases, with 11 bases between.

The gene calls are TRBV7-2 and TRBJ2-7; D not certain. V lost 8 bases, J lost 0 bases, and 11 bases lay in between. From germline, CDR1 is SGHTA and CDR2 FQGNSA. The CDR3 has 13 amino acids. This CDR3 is CASGPWDSYEQYF. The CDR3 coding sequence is TGTGCCAGCGGGCCTTGGGACTCCTACGAGCAGTACTTC.

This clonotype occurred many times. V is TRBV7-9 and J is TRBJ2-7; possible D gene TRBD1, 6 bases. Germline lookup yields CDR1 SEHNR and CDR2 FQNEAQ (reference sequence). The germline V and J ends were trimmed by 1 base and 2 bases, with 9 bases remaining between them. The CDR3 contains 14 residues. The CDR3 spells CASSLVSGAYEQYF. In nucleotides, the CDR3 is TGTGCCAGCAGCTTAGTATCAGGGGCCTACGAGCAGTACTTC.

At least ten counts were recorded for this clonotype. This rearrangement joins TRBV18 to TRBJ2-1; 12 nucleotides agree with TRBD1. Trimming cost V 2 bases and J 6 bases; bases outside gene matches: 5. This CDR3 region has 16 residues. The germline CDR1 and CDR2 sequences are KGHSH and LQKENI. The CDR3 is CASSPGTGQGANEQFF. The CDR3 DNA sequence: TGTGCCAGCTCACCAGGGACGGGACAGGGGGCCAATGAGCAGTTCTTC.

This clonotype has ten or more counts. CDR3 region: CASSPDRINQPQHF. In nucleotides, the CDR3 is TGTGCCAGCAGCCCGGACAGGATAAATCAGCCCCAGCATTTT. The J gene is TRBJ1-5, the V gene TRBV6-5, with 7 nucleotides matching TRBD1. Germline V gene sequence: CDR1 MNHEY, CDR2 SVGAGI. J lost 4 bases, V lost 6 bases, and 6 bases had no gene match. This CDR3 region has 14 residues.

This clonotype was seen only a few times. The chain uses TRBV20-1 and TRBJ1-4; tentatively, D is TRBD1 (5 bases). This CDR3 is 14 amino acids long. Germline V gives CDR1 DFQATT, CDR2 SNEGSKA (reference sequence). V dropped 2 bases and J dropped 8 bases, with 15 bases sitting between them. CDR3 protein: CSARPPGRGEKLFF. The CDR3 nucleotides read TGCAGTGCTAGACCTCCAGGGCGGGGGGAAAAACTGTTTTTT.

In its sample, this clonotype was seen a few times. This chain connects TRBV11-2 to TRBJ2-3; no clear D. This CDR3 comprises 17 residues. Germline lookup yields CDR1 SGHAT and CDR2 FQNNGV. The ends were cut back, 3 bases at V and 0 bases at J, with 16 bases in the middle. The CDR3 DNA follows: TGTGCCAGCAGCTTCCCCCCGTCCGGAACTAGCACAGATACGCAGTATTTT. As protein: CASSFPPSGTSTDTQYF.